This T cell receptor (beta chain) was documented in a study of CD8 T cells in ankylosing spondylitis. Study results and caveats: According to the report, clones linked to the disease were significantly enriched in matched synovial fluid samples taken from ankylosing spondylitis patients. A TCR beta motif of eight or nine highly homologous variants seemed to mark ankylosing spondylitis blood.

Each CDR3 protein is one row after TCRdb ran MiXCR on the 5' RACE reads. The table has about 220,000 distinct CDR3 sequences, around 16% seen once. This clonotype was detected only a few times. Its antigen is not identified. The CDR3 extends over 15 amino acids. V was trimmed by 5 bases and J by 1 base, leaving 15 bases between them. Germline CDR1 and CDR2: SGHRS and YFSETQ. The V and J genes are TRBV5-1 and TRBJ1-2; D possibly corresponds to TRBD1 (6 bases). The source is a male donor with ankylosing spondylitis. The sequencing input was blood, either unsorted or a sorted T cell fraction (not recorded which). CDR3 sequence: CASSPWQGHNYGYTF. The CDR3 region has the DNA TGCGCCAGCAGTCCGTGGCAGGGACATAACTATGGCTACACCTTC.